Shown below are 25 T cell receptor beta chains from a single sample sequenced in a study of response to subunit inactivated influenza vaccine. MiXCR, applied by TCRdb to the RT-PCR reads, yields one record per CDR3 protein. The sample includes hundreds of thousands of distinct CDR3 sequences, approximately 15% of them seen just once. Material: PBMCs from blood, obtained less than 15 days before vaccination. The origin of the receptors is a man aged 45-65 years who received an inactivated influenza vaccine.

This chain joins TRBV4-1 and TRBJ2-3; D remains unclear. The V gene's germline CDR1 is MGHRA and CDR2 YSYEKL. V lost 1 base, J lost 10 bases, and 18 bases lay in between. The CDR3 covers 15 residues. The CDR3 nucleotides are TGCGCCAGCAGCCAAGGGGCATCGAGCAACCATGCGCAGTATTTT. This sequence encodes CASSQGASSNHAQYF.

This clonotype was detected only a few times. The gene calls are TRBV12-3 or TRBV12-4 and TRBJ1-1; D gene ambiguous. V shed 10 bases and J shed 4 bases, with 19 bases lying between them. This CDR3 comprises 14 residues. CDR3 sequence reads: CATTDITGGTEAFF. The DNA for the CDR3 is TGTGCCACTACAGACATTACGGGTGGCACTGAAGCTTTCTTT.

Many counts were recorded for this clonotype. The chain carries TRBV5-1 and TRBJ2-1; perhaps TRBD1 as D (6 bases). The CDR3 has 14 amino acids. Germline V gene lookup returns CDR1 SGHRS and CDR2 YFSETQ. Trimming cost V 4 bases and J 4 bases, with 12 bases left between them. The CDR3 protein is CASSTVGQYNEQFF. CDR3 nucleotides: TGCGCCAGCAGCACTGTTGGACAGTACAATGAGCAGTTCTTC.

This clonotype was detected only a few times. This rearrangement joins TRBV2 to TRBJ1-1, with D possibly matching TRBD1 (5 bases). With 3 bases removed from V and 3 bases from J, the gap between germline ends came to 8 bases. Germline CDR1 is SNHLY and CDR2 is FYNNEI. CDR3 length equals 13 residues. In DNA form, the CDR3 reads TGTGCCAGCAGTGAGCACAGGTACACTGAAGCTTTCTTT. Encoded protein: CASSEHRYTEAFF.

The rearrangement links TRBV27 to TRBJ1-6; 8 nucleotides align to TRBD1. With 6 bases clipped from V and 9 bases from J, the junction kept 7 bases outside the gene matches. This CDR3 is built from 14 residues. Germline V gives CDR1 MNHEY, CDR2 SMNVEV (reference sequence). Written as DNA, the CDR3 is TGTGCCAGCAGCGAAGACAGGGGAGGTTCACCCCTCCACTTT. It translates to CASSEDRGGSPLHF.

This rearrangement joins TRBV28 to TRBJ1-3; no definite D call. Trimming shortened V by 2 bases and J by 4 bases, and 9 bases separated the two germline ends. Germline CDR1 and CDR2: MDHEN and SYDVKM. The CDR3 loop spans 14 amino acids. The CDR3 DNA sequence: TGTGCCAGCAGTTTACCCGGCGGGGGAAACACCATATATTTT. This translates into CASSLPGGGNTIYF.

The table lists this clonotype with a count of one. The V call is TRBV6-6, the J call TRBJ1-6, with TRBD1 matching over 8 bases. The CDR3 has 16 residues. The ends lost 2 bases at V and 9 bases at J; junction bases unmatched: 9. Germline CDR1 and CDR2: MNHNY and SVGAGI (reference sequence). The CDR3 loop reads CASSYPQGAGGSPLHF. The CDR3 region has the DNA TGTGCCAGCAGTTACCCTCAGGGGGCAGGTGGTTCACCCCTCCACTTT.

This clonotype came up once. This chain joins TRBV2 and TRBJ2-7, with 16 bases that match TRBD2. Germline loops: CDR1 SNHLY, CDR2 FYNNEI. This CDR3 region has 18 residues. Trimming at V came to 5 bases and at J to 6 bases, leaving 13 bases not matched to a gene. CDR3 nucleotides: TGTGCCAGCAGTTTGGGGACTAGCGGGGGGGCAGTGTCTATCGAGCAGTACTTC. Protein: CASSLGTSGGAVSIEQYF.

The V call is TRBV29-1, the J call TRBJ2-1; D not resolved. The CDR3 covers 14 residues. V was cut by 0 bases and J by 5 bases, with 11 bases left in between. CDR1 is SQVTM, CDR2 ANQGSEA, per germline. The CDR3 reads CSVEDGRSNNEQFF. Here the CDR3 DNA reads TGCAGCGTTGAAGATGGGCGCAGTAACAATGAGCAGTTCTTC.

The rearrangement uses TRBV5-4 and TRBJ2-2, with 7 bases identical to TRBD2. With V trimmed by 3 bases and J by 4 bases, 9 bases remained unmatched. The CDR3 runs 16 residues. Germline V CDR1 and CDR2: SGHNT, YYREEE (reference sequence). The CDR3 sequence: CASSSVASGFTGELFF. The CDR3 DNA sequence: TGTGCCAGCAGCTCAGTGGCTAGCGGATTCACCGGGGAGCTGTTTTTT.

In this sample, this clonotype turned up many times. The rearrangement uses TRBV5-1 and TRBJ2-5, with TRBD1 matching 10 bases. The CDR3 contains 13 residues. The germline V gene encodes CDR1 SGHRS and CDR2 YFSETQ. J lost 5 bases, V lost 4 bases, and 2 bases had no gene match. The CDR3 nucleotides are TGCGCCAGCAGCCCGGGACAGGGGGAGACCCAGTACTTC. Its protein product is CASSPGQGETQYF.

This sequence joins TRBV7-6 and TRBJ1-2; D is perhaps TRBD1 (5 bases). V lost 0 bases, J lost 8 bases, and 7 bases lay in between. The CDR3 extends over 12 amino acids. Germline loops: CDR1 SGHVS, CDR2 FNYEAQ. The CDR3, as DNA: TGTGCCAGCAGCTTAGCCAAGGGGGGCTACACCTTC. It codes for CASSLAKGGYTF.

The chain carries TRBV20-1 and TRBJ2-3, with TRBD2 as a possible D gene (5 bases). Trimming took off 5 bases at V and 6 bases at J, with 18 bases between the two ends. The CDR3 has 14 residues. Germline-derived CDR1 and CDR2 are DFQATT and SNEGSKA (reference sequence). The CDR3 protein is CSALRRELTDTQYF. As DNA, the CDR3 is TGCAGTGCTCTACGACGGGAATTGACGGATACGCAGTATTTT.

This clonotype was seen only a few times. This chain connects TRBV14 to TRBJ1-6, with D unclear. Germline CDR1 and CDR2: SGHDN and FVKESK. The germline V and J ends were trimmed by 2 bases and 10 bases, with 9 bases remaining between them. The CDR3 totals 13 residues. The CDR3 is CASSQWTGSPLHF. The CDR3 DNA sequence: TGTGCCAGCAGCCAATGGACCGGATCACCCCTCCACTTT. Looking up the rest from reference TRBV14 and TRBJ1-6 gives the full variable domain: EAGVTQFPSHSVIEKGQTVTLRCDPISGHDNLYWYRRVMGKEIKFLLHFVKESKQDESGMPNNRFLAERTGGTYSTLKVQPAELEDSGVYFCASSQWTGSPLHFGNGTRLTVT.

This clonotype was counted only a few times. This rearrangement joins TRBV20-1 to TRBJ1-1; D gene uncertain. Trimming shortened V by 4 bases and J by 5 bases, and 11 bases separated the two germline ends. Germline V CDR1 and CDR2: DFQATT, SNEGSKA (reference sequence). The CDR3 contains 12 residues. CDR3 in amino acids: CSAKIGGTEAFF. Here the CDR3 DNA reads TGCAGTGCTAAGATCGGCGGGACTGAAGCTTTCTTT.

The chain joins TRBV7-7 to TRBJ2-3; D unresolved. CDR1 and CDR2 from the germline V gene are SSHAT and FNYEAQ (reference sequence). With 5 bases removed from V and 6 bases from J, the gap between germline ends came to 15 bases. The CDR3 loop spans 14 amino acids. CDR3 bases: TGTGCCAGCAGCCCGAGTCATGGCTCGGATACGCAGTATTTT. This encodes CASSPSHGSDTQYF. Full variable domain (rest looked up from reference TRBV7-7 and TRBJ2-3): GAGVSQSPRYKVTKRGQDVTLRCDPISSHATLYWYQQALGQGPEFLTYFNYEAQPDKSGLPSDRFSAERPEGSISTLTIQRTEQRDSAMYRCASSPSHGSDTQYFGPGTRLTVL.

The rearrangement joins TRBV20-1 to TRBJ2-3; 11 bases line up with TRBD2. V was pared by 5 bases and J by 3 bases, with 7 bases of the junction left unmatched. The germline V gene has CDR1 DFQATT and CDR2 SNEGSKA (reference sequence). CDR3 length: 15 amino acids. CDR3 sequence: CSASETSGDTDTQYF. CDR3 nucleotide sequence: TGCAGTGCTTCCGAGACTAGCGGGGATACAGATACGCAGTATTTT.

Only a few counts were recorded for this clonotype. The V and J genes are TRBV6-5 and TRBJ1-1; D remains unclear. Germline V gene lookup returns CDR1 MNHEY and CDR2 SVGAGI. This CDR3 contains 17 residues. The V gene lost 2 bases and the J gene lost 4 bases, with 20 bases spanning the gap. The CDR3 reads CASSYDMHNLMATEAFF. CDR3 coding DNA: TGTGCCAGCAGTTACGATATGCACAATTTAATGGCCACTGAAGCTTTCTTT.

This clonotype was counted a few times. This may stem from a read error, because a much larger clone lies one nucleotide away. This rearrangement joins TRBV6-2 or TRBV6-3 to TRBJ2-2; no reliable D call. The V gene lost 3 bases and the J gene lost 7 bases, with 3 bases spanning the gap. This CDR3 has 11 residues. CDR1 and CDR2 (germline): MNHEY, SVGEGT. The CDR3 region has the DNA TGTGCCAGCAGTTATATCGGGGAGCTGTTTTTT. Protein: CASSYIGELFF.

The chain joins TRBV18 to TRBJ2-1, with 7 bases aligning to TRBD1. The V gene's germline CDR1 is KGHSH and CDR2 LQKENI. The CDR3 totals 14 residues. The ends lost 8 bases at V and 8 bases at J; junction bases unmatched: 12. The CDR3 coding sequence is TGTGCCAGCACCTTAGAGGGGGCGGAGGATGAGCAGTTCTTC. Protein sequence: CASTLEGAEDEQFF.

This clonotype showed up just a few times. The V gene is TRBV6-2 or TRBV6-3, the J gene TRBJ2-7; TRBD2 is a possible D gene (7 bases). The CDR3 runs to 16 residues. V gave up 5 bases and J gave up 6 bases, with 23 bases separating them. Germline V gives CDR1 MNHEY, CDR2 SVGEGT. CDR3 bases: TGTGCCAGCAGTAGGGGGACCGGGACTACCGTTTCCGAGCAGTACTTC. Translation gives CASSRGTGTTVSEQYF.

This chain joins TRBV20-1 and TRBJ1-2; D uncertain. The CDR3 extends over 12 amino acids. The V gene lost 3 bases and the J gene lost 6 bases, with 11 bases spanning the gap. The V gene's germline CDR1 is DFQATT and CDR2 SNEGSKA (reference sequence). This chain's CDR3 is CSARGRNHGYTF. The DNA for the CDR3 is TGCAGTGCTAGGGGCAGGAACCATGGCTACACCTTC.

The chain joins TRBV12-3 or TRBV12-4 to TRBJ2-7; 8 bases line up with TRBD1. The ends lost 4 bases at V and 2 bases at J; junction bases unmatched: 7. The CDR3 totals 15 residues. This CDR3 is CASSSGQGDAYEQYF. In DNA form, the CDR3 reads TGTGCCAGCAGTTCCGGACAGGGCGATGCCTACGAGCAGTACTTC.

V usage is TRBV6-5 and J usage is TRBJ1-2, with a possible D match to TRBD1 (5 bases). Trimming took off 6 bases at V and 6 bases at J, with 29 bases between the two ends. CDR3 size: 18 residues. Per the germline V gene, CDR1 is MNHEY and CDR2 is SVGAGI. The CDR3 coding sequence is TGTGCCAGCAGCTCCTCCACCGGGGCAGGCCACTTAGGGGATGGCTACACCTTC. Protein sequence: CASSSSTGAGHLGDGYTF.

In this sample, this clonotype turned up many times. V and J are TRBV4-2 and TRBJ2-1; D is uncertain. Trimming shortened V by 2 bases and J by 10 bases, and 12 bases separated the two germline ends. Germline V gives CDR1 LGHNA, CDR2 YNFKEQ. The CDR3 sequence is 13 residues long. The CDR3 sequence: CASSQSRAMEQFF. CDR3 nucleotide sequence: TGTGCCAGCAGCCAATCCAGAGCTATGGAGCAGTTCTTC.